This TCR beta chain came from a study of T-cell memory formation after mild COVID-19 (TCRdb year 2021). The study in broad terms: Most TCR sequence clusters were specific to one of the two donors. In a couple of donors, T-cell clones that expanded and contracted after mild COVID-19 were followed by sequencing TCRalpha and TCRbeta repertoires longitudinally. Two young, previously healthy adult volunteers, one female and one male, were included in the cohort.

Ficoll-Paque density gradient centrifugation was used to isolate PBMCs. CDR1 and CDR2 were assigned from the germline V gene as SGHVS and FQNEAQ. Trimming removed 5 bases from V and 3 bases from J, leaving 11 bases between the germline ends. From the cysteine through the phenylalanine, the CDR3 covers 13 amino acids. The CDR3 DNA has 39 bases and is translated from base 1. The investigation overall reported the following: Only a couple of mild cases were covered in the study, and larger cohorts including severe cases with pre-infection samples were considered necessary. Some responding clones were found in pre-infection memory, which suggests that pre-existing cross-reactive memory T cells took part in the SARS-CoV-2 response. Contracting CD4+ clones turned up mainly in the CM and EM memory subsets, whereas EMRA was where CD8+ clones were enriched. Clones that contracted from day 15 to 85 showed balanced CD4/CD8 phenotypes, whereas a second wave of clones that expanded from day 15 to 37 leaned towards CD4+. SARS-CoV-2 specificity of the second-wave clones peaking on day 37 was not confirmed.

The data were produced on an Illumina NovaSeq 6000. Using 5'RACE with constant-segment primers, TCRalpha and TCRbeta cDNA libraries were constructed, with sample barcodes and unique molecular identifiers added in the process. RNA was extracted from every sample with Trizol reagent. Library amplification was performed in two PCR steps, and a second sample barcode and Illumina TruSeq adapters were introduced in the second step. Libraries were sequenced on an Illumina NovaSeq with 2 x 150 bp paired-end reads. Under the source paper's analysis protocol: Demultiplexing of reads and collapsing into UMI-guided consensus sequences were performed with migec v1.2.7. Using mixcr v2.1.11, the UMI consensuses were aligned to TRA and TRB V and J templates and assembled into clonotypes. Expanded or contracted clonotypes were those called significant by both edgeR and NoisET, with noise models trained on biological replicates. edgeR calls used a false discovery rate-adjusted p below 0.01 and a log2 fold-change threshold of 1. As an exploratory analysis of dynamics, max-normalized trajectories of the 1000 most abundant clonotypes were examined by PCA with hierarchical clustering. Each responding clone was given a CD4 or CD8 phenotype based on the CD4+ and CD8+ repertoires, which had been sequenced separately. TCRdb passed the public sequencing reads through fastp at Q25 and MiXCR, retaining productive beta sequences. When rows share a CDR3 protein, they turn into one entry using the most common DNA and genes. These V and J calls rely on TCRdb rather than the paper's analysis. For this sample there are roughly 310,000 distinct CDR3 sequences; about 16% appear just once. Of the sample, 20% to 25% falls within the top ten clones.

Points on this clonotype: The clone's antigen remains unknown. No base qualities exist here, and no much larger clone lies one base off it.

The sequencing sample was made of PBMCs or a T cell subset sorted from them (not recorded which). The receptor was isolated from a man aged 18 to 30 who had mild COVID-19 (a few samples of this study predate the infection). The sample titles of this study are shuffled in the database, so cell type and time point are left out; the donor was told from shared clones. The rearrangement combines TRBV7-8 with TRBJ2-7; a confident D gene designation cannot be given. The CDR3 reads CASSNQAGYEQYF. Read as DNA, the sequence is TGTGCCAGCAGCAACCAGGCCGGCTACGAGCAGTACTTC.